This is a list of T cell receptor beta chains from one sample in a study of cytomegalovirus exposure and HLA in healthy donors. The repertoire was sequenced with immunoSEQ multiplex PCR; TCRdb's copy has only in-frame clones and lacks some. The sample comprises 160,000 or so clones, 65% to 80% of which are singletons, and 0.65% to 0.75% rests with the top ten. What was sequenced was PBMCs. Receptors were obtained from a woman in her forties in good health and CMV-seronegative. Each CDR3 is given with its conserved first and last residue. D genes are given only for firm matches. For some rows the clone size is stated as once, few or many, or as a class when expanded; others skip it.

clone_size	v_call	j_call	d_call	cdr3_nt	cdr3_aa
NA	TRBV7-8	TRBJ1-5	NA	TGTGCCAGCAGCTTGGTCACGGGGGTTGACGATCAGCCCCAGCATTTT	CASSLVTGVDDQPQHF
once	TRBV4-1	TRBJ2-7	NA	TGCGCCAGCGCTCGTAGACAGGCCAGCTCCTACGAGCAGTACTTC	CASARRQASSYEQYF
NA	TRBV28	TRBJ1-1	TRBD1	TGTGCCAGCAGTTTGGCTGACAGGGGCGAAGCTTTCTTT	CASSLADRGEAFF
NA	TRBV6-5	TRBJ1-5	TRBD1	TGTGCCAGCAGTTCGGACAGGGGCCCCAGTCAGCCCCAGCATTTT	CASSSDRGPSQPQHF
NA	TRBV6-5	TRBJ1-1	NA	TGTGCCAGCAGTTACTCGCGGGGGCCTTACACTGAAGCTTTCTTT	CASSYSRGPYTEAFF
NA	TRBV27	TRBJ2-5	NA	TGTGCCACCAAAACGGAACGGGGGGCAGAGACCCAGTACTTC	CATKTERGAETQYF
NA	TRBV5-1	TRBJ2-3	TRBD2	TGCGCCAGCAGCCGAAATAGCGGGGTCGGCACAGATACGCAGTATTTT	CASSRNSGVGTDTQYF
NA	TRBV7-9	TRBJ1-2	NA	TGTGCCAGCAGCTTCGGGCAGGGTTCTAACTATGGCTACACCTTC	CASSFGQGSNYGYTF
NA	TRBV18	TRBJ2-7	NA	TGTGCCAGCTCACCAGGGCAGGGGAGCTCCTACGAGCAGTACTTC	CASSPGQGSSYEQYF
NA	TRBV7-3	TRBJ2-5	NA	TGTGCCAGCAGCCCCCAGGGGCCGGGAGAGACCCAGTACTTC	CASSPQGPGETQYF
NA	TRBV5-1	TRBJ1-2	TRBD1	TGCGCCAGCAGCTTGGGGGACAGGGGGCGAGGTGGCTACACCTTC	CASSLGDRGRGGYTF
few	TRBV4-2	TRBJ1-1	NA	TGTGCCAGCAGCCAAGAGGCACAGATGAACACTGAAGCTTTCTTT	CASSQEAQMNTEAFF
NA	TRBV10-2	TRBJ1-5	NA	TGCGCCAGCAGTGAATCACCGCAGGGGAGCAATCAGCCCCAGCATTTT	CASSESPQGSNQPQHF
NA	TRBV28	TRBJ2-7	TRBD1	TGTGCCAGCAGTCCAAGGACAGGGGGCTCCTACGAGCAGTACTTC	CASSPRTGGSYEQYF
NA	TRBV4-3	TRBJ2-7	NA	TGCGCCAGCAGCCAAGGAGGAGGGGCCCTCTACTTC	CASSQGGGALYF
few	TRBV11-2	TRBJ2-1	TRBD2	TGTGCCAGCAGCGGGTGGAGAGGGACTAGCGGGGGTCGATACAATGAGCAGTTCTTC	CASSGWRGTSGGRYNEQFF
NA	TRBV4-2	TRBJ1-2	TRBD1	TGTGCCAGCAGCCAGGGTACTCAGGGGGCAGGGGGCTACACCTTC	CASSQGTQGAGGYTF
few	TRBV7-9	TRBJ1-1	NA	TGTTCCAGCAGCAAAGCGGGGGGCCCGAACACTGAAGCTTTCTTT	CSSSKAGGPNTEAFF
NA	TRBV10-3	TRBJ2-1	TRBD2	TGTGCCATCAGTGAGTCACGGGGACTAGCGGGAGTCAATGAGCAGTTCTTC	CAISESRGLAGVNEQFF
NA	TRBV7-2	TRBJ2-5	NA	TGTGCCAGCAGCTTTCAGGGTTCAGAGACCCAGTACTTC	CASSFQGSETQYF
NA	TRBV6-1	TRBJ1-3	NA	TGTGCCAGCAGTGTGGTGGCAGGGTATGGAAACACCATATATTTT	CASSVVAGYGNTIYF
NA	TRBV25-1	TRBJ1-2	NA	TGTGCCAGCAGTGATCCCCAGGGAGGCTATGGCTACACCTTC	CASSDPQGGYGYTF
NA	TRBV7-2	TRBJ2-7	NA	TGTGCCAGCAGCTTATCAGCGGCCCGACGCGAGCAGTACTTC	CASSLSAARREQYF
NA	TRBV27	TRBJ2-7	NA	TGTGCCAGCAGTTTATCGAACTCTAGGGCGGGGTTTCACTCCTACGAGCAGTACTTC	CASSLSNSRAGFHSYEQYF
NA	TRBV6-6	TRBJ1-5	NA	TGTGCCAGCAGCTCACTGGAGGGCTTAGGTCAGCCCCAGCATTTT	CASSSLEGLGQPQHF
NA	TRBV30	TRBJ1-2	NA	TGTGCCTGGAGTGTATCTGGGGGGAACTATGGCTACACCTTC	CAWSVSGGNYGYTF
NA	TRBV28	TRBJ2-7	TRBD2	TGTGCCAGCTACCACGGGACTAGCGGGAGAAGGGAGCAGTACTTC	CASYHGTSGRREQYF
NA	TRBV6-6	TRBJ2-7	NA	TGTGCCAGCATTGAGAGACAGGGAGGACCCTACGAGCAGTACTTC	CASIERQGGPYEQYF
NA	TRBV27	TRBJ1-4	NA	TGTGCCAGCAGTCTGACTGCAACTAATGAAAAACTGTTTTTT	CASSLTATNEKLFF
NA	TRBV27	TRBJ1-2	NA	TGTGCCAGCAGTTTATCGGGGGGCTATGGCTACACCTTC	CASSLSGGYGYTF
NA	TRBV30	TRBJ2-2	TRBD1	TGTGCCTGGACCAGAGGGGGACAGGGGGCCGGGGAGCTGTTTTTT	CAWTRGGQGAGELFF
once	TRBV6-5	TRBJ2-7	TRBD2	TGTGCCAGCAGCCGGACTAGCGGGTATCATTACGAGCAGTACTTC	CASSRTSGYHYEQYF
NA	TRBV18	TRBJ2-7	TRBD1	TGTGCCAGCTCACCTTCAGGGGGAACGTACGAGCAGTACTTC	CASSPSGGTYEQYF
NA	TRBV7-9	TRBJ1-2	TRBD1	TGTTCCAGCGGACGGACAGGAGTCAACTATGGCTACACCTTC	CSSGRTGVNYGYTF
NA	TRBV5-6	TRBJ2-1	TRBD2	TGTGCCAGCAGCTCTTCGGGAGGAAGTCGCGAGCAGTTCTTC	CASSSSGGSREQFF
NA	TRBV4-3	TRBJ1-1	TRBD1	TGCGCCAGCAGCCTAGGGACAGGGGAAGCTTTCTTT	CASSLGTGEAFF
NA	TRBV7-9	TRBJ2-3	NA	TGTGCCAGCAGCGCGCCAAACAGGGTGACGGGAGATACGCAGTATTTT	CASSAPNRVTGDTQYF
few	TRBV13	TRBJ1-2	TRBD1	TGTGCCAGCTCAATTGAGGACAGGGGGGGGTATGGCTACACCTTC	CASSIEDRGGYGYTF
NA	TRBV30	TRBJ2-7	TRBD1	TGTGCCTGGAGTGTACGTTCGGGACAGGGCAACGAGCAGTACTTC	CAWSVRSGQGNEQYF
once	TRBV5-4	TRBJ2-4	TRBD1	TGTGCCAGCAGCCCCCGGGACAGGGAAAACATTCAGTACTTC	CASSPRDRENIQYF
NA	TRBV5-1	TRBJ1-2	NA	TGCGCCAGCAGCTTAAGCGGTCCCACTAACTATGGCTACACCTTC	CASSLSGPTNYGYTF
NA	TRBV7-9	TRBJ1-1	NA	TGTGCCAGCAGCTTATCGGTGAACACTGAAGCTTTCTTT	CASSLSVNTEAFF
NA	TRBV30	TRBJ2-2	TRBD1	TGTGCCTGGAGATCCGCAAGGGGGCGATCCGGGGAGCTGTTTTTT	CAWRSARGRSGELFF
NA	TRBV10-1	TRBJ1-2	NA	TGCGCCAGCAGTACAACAGGGAGTGGCTACACCTTC	CASSTTGSGYTF
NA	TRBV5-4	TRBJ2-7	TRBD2	TGTGCCAGCAGCTTGTGGACTAGCCCTGCCTACGAGCAGTACTTC	CASSLWTSPAYEQYF
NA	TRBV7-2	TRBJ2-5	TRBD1	TGTGCCAGCAGCTTAGTATTTCCAGCGGGACAGGGGGCTTGGGAGACCCAGTACTTC	CASSLVFPAGQGAWETQYF
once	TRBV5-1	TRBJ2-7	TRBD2	TGCGCCAGCAGCTTGGTGGTAGCGGGGATCTCCTACGAGCAGTACTTC	CASSLVVAGISYEQYF
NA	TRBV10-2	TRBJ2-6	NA	TGCGCCAGCAGTGAATTGGGCCCTCCGTCTGGGGCCAACGTCCTGACTTTC	CASSELGPPSGANVLTF